One and the same sample provided the 24 T cell receptor beta chains below, sequenced in a study of PD-L1 blockade in urothelial cancer. The time point was: peripheral blood 6 weeks after treatment start. Sequenced by immunoSEQ multiplex PCR; TCRdb stores in-frame clones only, minus some. The sample records roughly 110,000 clones, approximately 89% being singletons. Specimen: PBMCs, collected around atezolizumab (anti-PD-L1) treatment. All receptors come from a man aged 60-69 years with urothelial cancer.

V usage is TRBV5-6 and J usage is TRBJ2-7; D ambiguous. There are 13 residues in the CDR3. V lost 2 bases and J 0 bases, leaving 6 bases between the germline ends. The germline V gene encodes CDR1 SGHDT and CDR2 YYEEEE. The CDR3 region has the DNA TGTGCCAGCAGCTTCAAGAGCTCCTACGAGCAGTACTTC. Its translation: CASSFKSSYEQYF.

This clone was detected once. This chain uses TRBV19 with TRBJ2-1; D is unresolved. The CDR3 runs to 11 residues. Germline values: CDR1 LNHDA, CDR2 SQIVND (reference sequence). V was trimmed by 8 bases and J by 9 bases, leaving 11 bases between them. CDR3 nucleotides: TGTGCCAGTTCTGAGCGAGTTGAGCAGTTCTTC. Its protein is CASSERVEQFF.

The DNA for the CDR3 is TGTGCCAGTAGTGTATGGGACAGCAAAGTGCCTATTCCCTACGAGCAGTACTTC. This codes for CASSVWDSKVPIPYEQYF. The chain is built from TRBV19 and TRBJ2-7, with 7 bases lining up with TRBD1. V shed 5 bases, J shed 2 bases, and the junction held 18 bases outside the gene matches. The CDR3 is 18 amino acids. Germline CDR1 LNHDA, CDR2 SQIVND (reference sequence). Looking up the rest from reference TRBV19 and TRBJ2-7 gives the full variable domain: DGGITQSPKYLFRKEGQNVTLSCEQNLNHDAMYWYRQDPGQGLRLIYYSQIVNDFQKGDIAEGYSVSREKKESFPLTVTSAQKNPTAFYLCASSVWDSKVPIPYEQYFGPGTRLTVT.

This chain uses TRBV7-7 with TRBJ2-1, with D perhaps TRBD2 (5 bases). Germline CDR1 SSHAT, CDR2 FNYEAQ (reference sequence). V dropped 1 base and J dropped 3 bases, with 10 bases sitting between them. The CDR3 runs to 15 residues. For the CDR3, the DNA is TGTGCCAGCAGCTTAGGAAGCGGAGACTACAATGAGCAGTTCTTC. Residues: CASSLGSGDYNEQFF.

The J gene is TRBJ2-7, the V gene TRBV5-5; 9 bases fit TRBD1. J lost 6 bases, V lost 4 bases, and 5 bases had no gene match. This CDR3 has 13 amino acids. Germline CDR1 reads SGHKS; CDR2 reads YYEKEE (reference sequence). CDR3 bases: TGTGCCAGCAGCAGGGACAGGGAGCGCGAGCAGTACTTC. It is translated as CASSRDREREQYF.

J is TRBJ1-2 and V is TRBV7-3; 8 bases agree with TRBD1. The CDR3 loop spans 14 amino acids. Unmatched junction bases numbered 5, after V lost 4 bases and J lost 4 bases. Germline assignment: CDR1 SGHTA and CDR2 FQGTGA. The CDR3 loop reads CASSSGTGGYGYTF. In nucleotides, the CDR3 is TGTGCCAGCAGCTCTGGGACAGGCGGCTATGGCTACACCTTC.

The CDR3 loop reads CASSARIGLATFADTQYF. CDR3 sequence (DNA): TGTGCCAGCAGCGCCAGGATAGGACTAGCTACTTTTGCAGATACGCAGTATTTT. The chain links TRBV7-8 to TRBJ2-3; 8 nucleotides align to TRBD2. J lost 4 bases, V lost 5 bases, and 17 bases had no gene match. CDR3 length equals 18 residues. Germline values: CDR1 SGHVS, CDR2 FQNEAQ.

The rearrangement links TRBV28 to TRBJ2-3, with no clear D. Trimming cost V 5 bases and J 1 base, with 7 bases left between them. CDR1 MDHEN and CDR2 SYDVKM come from the germline V gene. The CDR3 has 13 amino acids. CDR3 bases: TGTGCCAGCAGTCTGAGGCGCACAGATACGCAGTATTTT. Amino acids: CASSLRRTDTQYF.

The chain is built from TRBV28 and TRBJ1-1; TRBD1 matches 8 bases. Germline CDR1 MDHEN, CDR2 SYDVKM. Trimming removed 6 bases from V and 2 bases from J; junction bases left unmatched: 2. The CDR3 extends over 13 amino acids. CDR3 sequence (DNA): TGTGCCAGCAGGACAGGGGCTAACACTGAAGCTTTCTTT. As protein: CASRTGANTEAFF.

The chain has TRBV27 and TRBJ2-2; unclear D gene. Trimming took off 7 bases at V and 0 bases at J, with 9 bases between the two ends. Germline CDR1 and CDR2: MNHEY and SMNVEV (reference sequence). The length of the CDR3 is 14 residues. The CDR3 DNA reads TGTGCCAGCAACCCTATAACGAACACCGGGGAGCTGTTTTTT. Its protein is CASNPITNTGELFF.

The J gene is TRBJ2-1, the V gene TRBV5-6; TRBD2 agrees at 7 bases. Trimming at V came to 3 bases and at J to 12 bases, leaving 3 bases not matched to a gene. CDR3 length equals 11 residues. Looked up from germline, CDR1 is SGHDT and CDR2 is YYEEEE. The CDR3 DNA sequence: TGTGCCAGCAGCTCGCGGGGGTGGCAGTTCTTC. Translated: CASSSRGWQFF.

V and J are TRBV2 and TRBJ2-3; the D gene is possibly TRBD2 (6 bases). The CDR3 totals 11 residues. CDR1 is SNHLY and CDR2 is FYNNEI in the germline V gene. For the CDR3, the DNA is TGTGCTTGCGGGACTCCCGATACGCAGTATTTT. Its protein is CACGTPDTQYF.

The V and J genes are TRBV29-1 and TRBJ2-3; 7 positions match TRBD2. The CDR3 extends over 13 amino acids. J gave up 1 base and V 4 bases, and 2 bases lay outside the gene matches. Germline V lookup: CDR1 SQVTM, CDR2 ANQGSEA. CDR3 in DNA: TGCAGCGTTGGCGGGGGTGGCACAGATACGCAGTATTTT. It codes for CSVGGGGTDTQYF.

This chain uses TRBV29-1 with TRBJ2-3; 9 bases align to TRBD1. The CDR3 is 13 residues long. Trimming took 4 bases from V and 4 from J; bases not matched to a gene: 3. Germline CDR1 SQVTM, CDR2 ANQGSEA. The DNA of the CDR3 is TGCAGCGTTGGGGACAGGGTCCCAGATACGCAGTATTTT. Amino acid sequence: CSVGDRVPDTQYF.

The chain employs TRBV14 and TRBJ1-2, with D unresolved. V lost 1 base and J 8 bases, leaving 17 bases between the germline ends. The CDR3 is made up of 15 amino acids. Germline V gene lookup returns CDR1 SGHDN and CDR2 FVKESK. The CDR3 here is CASSQAAQSLLGYTF. CDR3 DNA: TGTGCCAGCAGCCAAGCAGCGCAGTCGTTGCTAGGCTACACCTTC.

CDR3 in DNA: TGTGCCAGCAGCCACGGACTAGCGGCCATGAACACCGGGGAGCTGTTTTTT. This codes for CASSHGLAAMNTGELFF. The genes are TRBV5-4 and TRBJ2-2; the match to TRBD2 covers 10 bases. The CDR3 is made up of 17 amino acids. The germline V gene has CDR1 SGHNT and CDR2 YYREEE (reference sequence). Losses at the gene ends were 4 bases for V and 1 base for J; bases not matched to a gene: 7.

The chain carries TRBV5-1 and TRBJ2-5; 7 nucleotides match TRBD1. CDR1 is SGHRS and CDR2 is YFSETQ in the germline V gene. CDR3 length equals 15 residues. Trimming cost V 0 bases and J 2 bases; bases outside gene matches: 4. The CDR3 region is CASSLGGTVQETQYF. The CDR3 nucleotides read TGCGCCAGCAGCTTGGGGGGGACAGTACAAGAGACCCAGTACTTC.

The chain joins TRBV5-4 to TRBJ2-7; 8 nucleotides agree with TRBD1. This CDR3 comprises 14 residues. V shed 1 base and J 3 bases; nucleotides not matched to a gene: 3. Germline CDR1 reads SGHNT; CDR2 reads YYREEE (reference sequence). The CDR3 spells CASSLYGQGYEQYF. The CDR3, as DNA: TGTGCCAGCAGCTTGTATGGACAGGGCTACGAGCAGTACTTC.

V usage is TRBV23-1 and J usage is TRBJ1-3; possible D gene TRBD1, 5 bases. TRBV23-1 is an ORF for which the function is uncertain. V gave up 1 base and J gave up 4 bases, with 14 bases separating them. The CDR3 spans 16 residues. CDR3 sequence: CASSQFFQGCGNTIYF. For the CDR3, the DNA is TGCGCCAGCAGTCAATTTTTTCAGGGCTGCGGAAACACCATATATTTT.

The J gene is TRBJ2-1, the V gene TRBV7-2, with 7 positions matching TRBD2. The V and J ends lost 5 bases and 9 bases, in that order; junction bases with no gene match: 22. This CDR3 is built from 18 residues. The V gene's germline CDR1 is SGHTA and CDR2 FQGNSA. The CDR3 bases are TGTGCCAGCAGCCGTCGGGGGTCGAGGGAGGGCCATATCAGTGAGCAGTTCTTC. Its protein is CASSRRGSREGHISEQFF.

This sequence joins TRBV7-9 and TRBJ2-1; 7 positions agree with TRBD1. Germline V CDR1 and CDR2: SEHNR, FQNEAQ (reference sequence). This CDR3 comprises 16 residues. The V segment lost 4 bases and the J segment 4 bases; nucleotides outside the gene matches: 10. The CDR3 sequence is CASSSKTGDHYNEQFF. CDR3 sequence (DNA): TGTGCCAGCAGCTCCAAAACAGGGGACCATTACAATGAGCAGTTCTTC.

This chain joins TRBV7-2 and TRBJ1-5, with a weak D call TRBD1 (6 bases). The germline V gene encodes CDR1 SGHTA and CDR2 FQGNSA. The V and J ends lost 2 bases and 3 bases respectively, with 11 bases between them. The CDR3 sequence is 15 residues long. CDR3: CASSLSGQYNQPQHF. The CDR3 nucleotides read TGTGCCAGCAGCTTAAGTGGACAGTACAATCAGCCCCAGCATTTT.

The J gene is TRBJ2-5, the V gene TRBV5-1; TRBD2 aligns across 12 bases. V lost 4 bases, J lost 6 bases, and 10 bases stayed unmatched. Germline CDR1 and CDR2: SGHRS and YFSETQ. There are 16 residues in the CDR3. CDR3 sequence reads: CASSPDTSGGIQTQYF. CDR3 nucleotide sequence: TGCGCCAGCAGCCCAGATACTAGCGGGGGGATCCAGACCCAGTACTTC.

The chain combines TRBV7-9 with TRBJ2-1; maybe TRBD2 (6 bases). The CDR3 covers 17 residues. CDR1 and CDR2 from the germline V gene are SEHNR and FQNEAQ (reference sequence). Trimming removed 5 bases at V and 4 bases at J, with 21 bases between. CDR3 coding DNA: TGTGCCAGCAGCCCGTCGCCCGGGACTGGCTCTTACAATGAGCAGTTCTTC. Protein product: CASSPSPGTGSYNEQFF.